Following are 31 T cell receptor beta chains from one sample sequenced in a study of CD8 T cells in ankylosing spondylitis. TCRdb reanalysed the 5' RACE reads using MiXCR and keeps one entry per CDR3 protein. The repertoire holds around 120,000 distinct CDR3 sequences, about a tenth seen once, with more than 3% in the top ten. Sequencing input: blood, either unsorted or a sorted T cell fraction (not recorded which). These receptors were taken from a male donor with ankylosing spondylitis or in good health (not recorded which).

The chain uses TRBV6-2 or TRBV6-3 and TRBJ2-1; tentative D call: TRBD2 (6 bases). The germline V gene has CDR1 MNHEY and CDR2 SVGEGT. The CDR3 sequence is 16 residues long. Trimming took 3 bases from V and 0 from J, leaving 12 bases between them. In DNA, the CDR3 is TGTGCCAGCAGTTATAGTCGGCGGGACTCCTACAATGAGCAGTTCTTC. Amino acid sequence: CASSYSRRDSYNEQFF.

This clonotype was seen ten or more times. The rearrangement links TRBV5-1 to TRBJ2-3, with a tentative D call TRBD2 (5 bases). In germline, CDR1 is SGHRS, CDR2 YFSETQ. The CDR3 length is 14 residues. Trimming pared 4 bases from V and 0 bases from J, leaving 9 bases between. CDR3 nucleotides: TGCGCCAGCAGCCCGGGATTTAGCACAGATACGCAGTATTTT. Translated, it gives CASSPGFSTDTQYF. Filled out from reference TRBV5-1 and TRBJ2-3, the complete variable domain reads KAGVTQTPRYLIKTRGQQVTLSCSPISGHRSVSWYQQTPGQGLQFLFEYFSETQRNKGNFPGRFSGRQFSNSRSEMNVSTLELGDSALYLCASSPGFSTDTQYFGPGTRLTVL.

This clonotype was counted ten times or more. V usage is TRBV18 and J usage is TRBJ2-7, with a possible D match to TRBD1 (5 bases). The CDR3 consists of 12 residues. Germline CDR1 is KGHSH and CDR2 is LQKENI. The V end lost 3 bases, the J end lost 7 bases, and 10 bases lay between the germline ends. The CDR3 protein is CASSPPQGEQYF. The CDR3 region has the DNA TGTGCCAGCTCACCCCCTCAGGGAGAGCAGTACTTC. The entire variable domain, with the rest obtained from reference TRBV18 and TRBJ2-7, is as follows: NAGVMQNPRHLVRRRGQEARLRCSPMKGHSHVYWYRQLPEEGLKFMVYLQKENIIDESGMPKERFSAEFPKEGPSILRIQQVVRGDSAAYFCASSPPQGEQYFGPGTRLTVT.

V is TRBV12-3 or TRBV12-4 and J is TRBJ2-6, with a possible D match to TRBD2 (6 bases). This CDR3 comprises 17 residues. Trimming pared 6 bases from V and 0 bases from J, leaving 15 bases between. Written as DNA, the CDR3 is TGTGCCAGCAGGGGACTGATCTCCCTCTCTGGGGCCAACGTCCTGACTTTC. Protein product: CASRGLISLSGANVLTF.

This clonotype turned up a few times. This rearrangement joins TRBV12-3 or TRBV12-4 to TRBJ2-7; 10 nucleotides align to TRBD1. V shed 4 bases, J shed 2 bases, and the junction held 2 bases outside the gene matches. This CDR3 has 14 residues. This chain's CDR3 is CASSWDRGAYEQYF. DNA for the CDR3: TGTGCCAGCAGTTGGGACAGGGGCGCCTACGAGCAGTACTTC.

At least ten counts were recorded for this clonotype. V gene TRBV28 combines with J gene TRBJ2-1; 12 nucleotides align to TRBD2. With 6 bases clipped from V and 2 bases from J, the junction kept 14 bases outside the gene matches. The CDR3 is 19 residues long. The germline V gene encodes CDR1 MDHEN and CDR2 SYDVKM. CDR3 sequence reads: CASSRTSGTSSGPYNEQFF. Here the CDR3 DNA reads TGTGCCAGCAGCAGGACTAGCGGGACGTCCTCCGGGCCCTACAATGAGCAGTTCTTC.

This clonotype was detected many times. The chain's CDR3 is CASSLSGAAGANVLTF. CDR3 nucleotides: TGCGCCAGCAGCCTTTCGGGGGCCGCTGGGGCCAACGTCCTGACTTTC. This chain links TRBV5-1 with TRBJ2-6, with D possibly called TRBD1 or TRBD2 (6 bases each). Trimming pared 4 bases from V and 2 bases from J, leaving 13 bases between. Per germline, CDR1 SGHRS and CDR2 YFSETQ. The CDR3 runs 16 residues.

The chain links TRBV20-1 to TRBJ2-7; D is possibly TRBD2 (6 bases). The CDR3 covers 14 residues. The germline V and J ends were trimmed by 4 bases and 2 bases, with 15 bases remaining between them. CDR1 is DFQATT, CDR2 SNEGSKA, per germline (reference sequence). CDR3 loop: CSATPGGSPYEQYF. DNA of the CDR3: TGCAGTGCTACCCCAGGAGGGAGCCCCTACGAGCAGTACTTC.

The CDR3 sequence is CSARDAVTGPPDEQYF. For the CDR3, the DNA is TGCAGTGCTAGAGATGCGGTGACAGGGCCCCCGGACGAGCAGTACTTC. This chain links TRBV20-1 with TRBJ2-7, with 7 nucleotides matching TRBD1. V was pared by 0 bases and J by 5 bases, with 13 bases of the junction left unmatched. Germline-derived CDR1 and CDR2 are DFQATT and SNEGSKA (reference sequence). The CDR3 totals 16 residues.

This clonotype appeared a few times. V is TRBV27 and J is TRBJ2-7; TRBD1 matches 9 bases. In germline, CDR1 is MNHEY, CDR2 SMNVEV (reference sequence). The trim removed 4 bases at V and 2 bases at J, leaving 6 bases unmatched. This CDR3 has 15 residues. This CDR3 is CASSSPGQGPYEQYF. CDR3 coding DNA: TGTGCCAGCAGTTCTCCGGGACAGGGCCCCTACGAGCAGTACTTC.

This clonotype appeared many times. This chain connects TRBV20-1 to TRBJ1-1, with D tentatively TRBD1 (6 bases). The CDR3 contains 16 residues. From germline, CDR1 is DFQATT and CDR2 SNEGSKA (reference sequence). Trimming took off 5 bases at V and 1 base at J, with 20 bases between the two ends. The DNA for the CDR3 is TGCAGTGCTCCGACTCACAGGGTCCGGGGGAACACTGAAGCTTTCTTT. Amino acid sequence: CSAPTHRVRGNTEAFF.

This clonotype was seen at least ten times. The chain employs TRBV6-2 or TRBV6-3 and TRBJ2-7; D call uncertain. CDR1 and CDR2 from the germline V gene are MNHEY and SVGEGT. CDR3 length equals 13 residues. V lost 5 bases and J 6 bases, leaving 14 bases between the germline ends. The CDR3 nucleotides read TGTGCCAGCAGTCCAGGCGGACGGGTCGAGCAGTACTTC. Its translation: CASSPGGRVEQYF.

This clonotype was detected ten times or more. The V and J genes are TRBV20-1 and TRBJ2-5; perhaps TRBD2 as D (5 bases). The CDR3 extends over 11 amino acids. Germline V gene sequence: CDR1 DFQATT, CDR2 SNEGSKA (reference sequence). V was cut by 6 bases and J by 5 bases, with 10 bases left in between. The CDR3 loop is CSASGVETQYF. CDR3 DNA: TGCAGTGCCAGCGGTGTTGAGACCCAGTACTTC.

This clonotype was observed at least ten times. The V call is TRBV3-1, the J call TRBJ1-5; D call uncertain. The germline V and J ends were trimmed by 1 base and 2 bases, with 6 bases remaining between them. This CDR3 contains 14 residues. Germline V gene sequence: CDR1 LGHDT, CDR2 YNNKEL (reference sequence). This CDR3 is CASSQGHGNQPQHF. DNA of the CDR3: TGTGCCAGCAGCCAAGGACACGGCAATCAGCCCCAGCATTTT.

This clonotype was found a few times. The chain joins TRBV7-2 to TRBJ1-3; D not certain. V was shortened by 0 bases and J by 4 bases, with 10 bases between the two germline ends. The germline V gene encodes CDR1 SGHTA and CDR2 FQGNSA. The CDR3 is made up of 15 amino acids. The CDR3 sequence: CASSLAWVEGNTIYF. The CDR3 DNA reads as TGTGCCAGCAGCTTAGCATGGGTGGAAGGAAACACCATATATTTT.

J is TRBJ2-2 and V is TRBV24-1, with TRBD1 matching over 10 bases. The germline CDR1 and CDR2 sequences are KGHDR and SFDVKD. This CDR3 has 14 residues. V shed 9 bases and J 4 bases; nucleotides not matched to a gene: 4. CDR3 sequence reads: CATGGQGFTGELFF. Written as DNA, the CDR3 is TGTGCCACCGGGGGACAGGGGTTCACCGGGGAGCTGTTTTTT.

There are many counts of this clonotype. V usage is TRBV7-2 and J usage is TRBJ1-5, with D uncertain. Trimming shortened V by 5 bases and J by 3 bases, and 8 bases separated the two germline ends. Germline V CDR1 and CDR2: SGHTA, FQGNSA. The length of the CDR3 is 13 residues. DNA of the CDR3: TGTGCCAGCAGCACAGAACACAATCAGCCCCAGCATTTT. This translates into CASSTEHNQPQHF.

The V call is TRBV28, the J call TRBJ1-6; D remains ambiguous. CDR3 size: 12 residues. Deletions cut 3 bases from V and 9 bases from J, with 6 bases between. CDR1 is MDHEN, CDR2 SYDVKM, per germline. CDR3 sequence: CASSFTGSPLHF. For the CDR3, the DNA is TGTGCCAGCAGTTTCACGGGTTCACCCCTCCACTTT.

The rearrangement joins TRBV7-8 to TRBJ2-3; the D gene is possibly TRBD1 (6 bases). Germline V gene data show CDR1 as SGHVS and CDR2 as FQNEAQ. Trimming cost V 1 base and J 4 bases, with 12 bases left between them. The CDR3 runs 15 residues. The CDR3 sequence is CASSLGDRTADTQYF. The CDR3 DNA is TGTGCCAGCAGCTTAGGCGACAGGACTGCAGATACGCAGTATTTT. Full variable domain (outside the CDR3, taken from reference TRBV7-8 and TRBJ2-3): GAGVSQSPRYKVAKRGQDVALRCDPISGHVSLFWYQQALGQGPEFLTYFQNEAQLDKSGLPSDRFFAERPEGSVSTLKIQRTQQEDSAVYLCASSLGDRTADTQYFGPGTRLTVL.

The sample holds many counts of this clonotype. V is TRBV6-1 and J is TRBJ2-2; 11 bases map to TRBD2. CDR3 length: 20 amino acids. Trimming took 6 bases from V and 6 from J; bases not matched to a gene: 21. Germline loops: CDR1 MNHNS, CDR2 SASEGT. The DNA of the CDR3 is TGTGCCAGCAGGGAGACCGGGACTAGCGGACTAAGAGCCCTACCCGGGGAGCTGTTTTTT. Translated: CASRETGTSGLRALPGELFF.

This clonotype has at least ten counts. The rearrangement uses TRBV7-8 and TRBJ1-1; TRBD1 might be the D (5 bases). Per germline, CDR1 SGHVS and CDR2 FQNEAQ. V lost 3 bases to trimming and J lost 1 base, with 9 bases between them. The length of the CDR3 is 14 residues. The CDR3 DNA sequence: TGTGCCAGCAGCTTTACTGGACAGAACACTGAAGCTTTCTTT. Residues: CASSFTGQNTEAFF.

The sample holds many counts of this clonotype. The chain has TRBV6-2 or TRBV6-3 and TRBJ2-3; a possible D gene is TRBD2 (5 bases). The V end was cut by 8 bases, the J end by 2 bases, with 14 bases between. Germline assignment: CDR1 MNHEY and CDR2 SVGEGT. The CDR3 spans 14 residues. CDR3 sequence reads: CASGLNSATDTQYF. The CDR3 DNA follows: TGTGCCAGCGGGCTCAATAGCGCCACAGATACGCAGTATTTT.

The chain is built from TRBV7-6 and TRBJ2-4, with 7 bases matching TRBD1. The CDR3 length is 16 residues. Trimming removed 2 bases from V and 8 bases from J; junction bases left unmatched: 12. In germline, CDR1 is SGHVS, CDR2 FNYEAQ. DNA of the CDR3: TGTGCCAGCAGCTTACTGGACAGGCCTAGTAGTGACATTCAGTACTTC. Translation: CASSLLDRPSSDIQYF.

This clonotype was counted many times. The genes are TRBV5-1 and TRBJ2-4; 11 positions agree with TRBD1. In germline, CDR1 is SGHRS, CDR2 YFSETQ. The CDR3 covers 14 residues. Germline trimming cut 4 bases from V and 9 bases from J; bases unmatched to any gene: 6. The CDR3: CASSGSGTGGIQYF. CDR3 sequence (DNA): TGCGCCAGCAGCGGGTCCGGGACAGGGGGCATTCAGTACTTC.

Comments on this clonotype: One base away lies a much larger clone, so this may be a sequencing read error. V is TRBV20-1 and J is TRBJ1-5, with D maybe TRBD1 (5 bases). Per germline, CDR1 DFQATT and CDR2 SNEGSKA (reference sequence). CDR3 size: 15 residues. Trimming removed 2 bases at V and 4 bases at J, with 15 bases between. CDR3 in amino acids: CSARSTEERNQPQHF. CDR3 nucleotides: TGCAGTGCTAGATCGACAGAGGAAAGGAATCAGCCCCAGCATTTT.

This clonotype was seen a handful of times. The chain joins TRBV28 to TRBJ2-7; D call uncertain. The length of the CDR3 is 13 residues. In germline, CDR1 is MDHEN, CDR2 SYDVKM. Deletions cut 3 bases from V and 4 bases from J, with 10 bases between. The CDR3 is CASSLRTPYEQYF. The CDR3 region has the DNA TGTGCCAGCAGTTTGAGGACCCCTTACGAGCAGTACTTC. Full variable domain (rest looked up from reference TRBV28 and TRBJ2-7): DVKVTQSSRYLVKRTGEKVFLECVQDMDHENMFWYRQDPGLGLRLIYFSYDVKMKEKGDIPEGYSVSREKKERFSLILESASTNQTSMYLCASSLRTPYEQYFGPGTRLTVT.

This clonotype was detected a few times. The chain links TRBV20-1 to TRBJ2-3, with D unresolved. Trimming removed 6 bases at V and 2 bases at J, with 12 bases between. The length of the CDR3 is 13 residues. Per germline, CDR1 DFQATT and CDR2 SNEGSKA (reference sequence). CDR3 amino acids: CSAEDSSTDTQYF. For the CDR3, the DNA is TGCAGTGCCGAAGACTCATCCACAGATACGCAGTATTTT.

This clonotype turned up a few times. The chain uses TRBV28 and TRBJ2-1; 13 bases are a match to TRBD2. V lost 6 bases and J lost 4; bases outside the gene matches: 3. Germline V gene sequence: CDR1 MDHEN, CDR2 SYDVKM. This CDR3 has 15 residues. CDR3 bases: TGTGCCAGCAGAAAGACTAGCGGGGGGTACAATGAGCAGTTCTTC. Protein: CASRKTSGGYNEQFF.

This clonotype has a count of ten or more. The junction departs from germline at one end; a sequencing error may be responsible. The chain links TRBV5-1 to TRBJ2-7, with TRBD1 matching 9 bases. The CDR3 is 14 residues long. Germline values: CDR1 SGHRS, CDR2 YFSETQ. The CDR3 loop reads CASRSGTGSSEQYF. As DNA, the CDR3 is TGCGCCAGCAGGTCCGGGACAGGGTCCTCCGAGCAGTACTTC.

Comment on this clonotype: This could be a read error, since a much larger clone is one nucleotide away. The chain combines TRBV4-2 with TRBJ2-3; 11 positions agree with TRBD1. V shed 2 bases, J shed 3 bases, and the junction held 16 bases outside the gene matches. Germline CDR1 LGHNA, CDR2 YNFKEQ. The CDR3 contains 20 residues. CDR3 protein: CASSQPPGQGVGALTDTQYF. The CDR3 coding sequence is TGTGCCAGCAGCCAACCTCCGGGACAGGGGGTGGGAGCCCTTACAGATACGCAGTATTTT.

This clonotype showed up many times. This chain connects TRBV12-3 or TRBV12-4 to TRBJ2-3; maybe TRBD2 (5 bases). CDR3 length equals 15 residues. V shed 7 bases and J shed 6 bases, with 20 bases lying between them. The CDR3 bases are TGTGCCAGCACCATCGAAGACCGGGGTTGGGATACGCAGTATTTT. Residues: CASTIEDRGWDTQYF.